One sample yielded the 7 T cell receptor beta chains listed below, sequenced in a study of T cells after yellow fever vaccination. TCRdb passed the 5' RACE reads through MiXCR, listing each CDR3 protein once. Counted here are some 110,000 distinct CDR3 sequences, roughly 8.9% occurring once; the ten biggest clones make up around 25%. Sequenced here: CD8+ T cells sorted from PBMCs, sampled 45 days after the yellow fever booster vaccination. Receptors were obtained from a man aged 30 to 45 who received the YFV17D yellow fever vaccine.

This clonotype has ten or more counts. The rearrangement links TRBV7-8 to TRBJ2-1; weak D call: TRBD2 (5 bases). Trimming took off 5 bases at V and 10 bases at J, with 12 bases between the two ends. This CDR3 contains 12 residues. Germline V CDR1 and CDR2: SGHVS, FQNEAQ. The CDR3 protein is CASSTRTYEQFF. In DNA form, the CDR3 reads TGTGCCAGCAGCACCAGGACTTACGAGCAGTTCTTC. The full variable domain, rest sourced from reference TRBV7-8 and TRBJ2-1, is GAGVSQSPRYKVAKRGQDVALRCDPISGHVSLFWYQQALGQGPEFLTYFQNEAQLDKSGLPSDRFFAERPEGSVSTLKIQRTQQEDSAVYLCASSTRTYEQFFGPGTRLTVL.

This clonotype was counted between two and nine times. V gene TRBV6-2 or TRBV6-3 combines with J gene TRBJ1-2, with unresolved D. V was cut by 0 bases and J by 7 bases, with 15 bases left in between. Germline lookup yields CDR1 MNHEY and CDR2 SVGEGT. The CDR3 has 15 amino acids. The CDR3 DNA is TGTGCCAGCAGTTACTCGACGACAAGCCTAGGTGGCTACACCTTC. Translating gives CASSYSTTSLGGYTF.

This clonotype was seen more than once but under ten times. The rearrangement joins TRBV5-5 to TRBJ1-4, with 7 bases fitting TRBD1. This CDR3 is 16 amino acids long. CDR1 is SGHKS, CDR2 YYEKEE, per germline (reference sequence). V trimming: 0 bases; J trimming: 7 bases; junction bases outside the gene matches: 9. The CDR3 DNA is TGTGCCAGCAGCTTGGGGTGGGACAGCCTTGGTGAAAAACTGTTTTTT. Its translation: CASSLGWDSLGEKLFF.

This clonotype has more than one count but fewer than ten. DNA for the CDR3: TGCGCCAGCAGCCAGCAGGGGGCGAGTCATGGCTACACCTTC. Translation: CASSQQGASHGYTF. This chain links TRBV4-3 with TRBJ1-2, with 8 bases aligning to TRBD1. The J segment lost 6 bases and the V segment lost 3 bases, leaving 6 bases of the junction unmatched. The CDR3 has 14 residues. CDR1 and CDR2 from the germline V gene are LGHNA and YSLEER.

This clonotype was counted many times. DNA of the CDR3: TGTGCCAGCAAGTACCGGGAGCCCGGGGAGCTGTTTTTT. The encoded protein is CASKYREPGELFF. The chain is built from TRBV6-5 and TRBJ2-2, with a tentative D call TRBD2 (6 bases). This CDR3 region has 13 residues. Trimming took 7 bases from V and 6 from J, leaving 12 bases between them. Looked up from germline, CDR1 is MNHEY and CDR2 is SVGAGI.

This clonotype was detected many times. This chain uses TRBV28 with TRBJ2-7; 9 nucleotides agree with TRBD1. The CDR3 spans 17 residues. Unmatched junction bases numbered 16, after V lost 7 bases and J lost 3 bases. Germline CDR1 is MDHEN and CDR2 is SYDVKM. For the CDR3, the DNA is TGTGCCAGCAATCACCGGGACAGGGACCCCTCCTACTACGAGCAGTACTTC. It yields the protein CASNHRDRDPSYYEQYF.

This clonotype was found many times. The chain combines TRBV24-1 with TRBJ2-1, with D uncertain. V was pared by 4 bases and J by 6 bases, with 6 bases between. The CDR3 runs 12 residues. Germline values: CDR1 KGHDR, CDR2 SFDVKD. CDR3 in amino acids: CATSDESNEQFF. DNA for the CDR3: TGTGCCACCAGTGACGAGTCCAATGAGCAGTTCTTC.